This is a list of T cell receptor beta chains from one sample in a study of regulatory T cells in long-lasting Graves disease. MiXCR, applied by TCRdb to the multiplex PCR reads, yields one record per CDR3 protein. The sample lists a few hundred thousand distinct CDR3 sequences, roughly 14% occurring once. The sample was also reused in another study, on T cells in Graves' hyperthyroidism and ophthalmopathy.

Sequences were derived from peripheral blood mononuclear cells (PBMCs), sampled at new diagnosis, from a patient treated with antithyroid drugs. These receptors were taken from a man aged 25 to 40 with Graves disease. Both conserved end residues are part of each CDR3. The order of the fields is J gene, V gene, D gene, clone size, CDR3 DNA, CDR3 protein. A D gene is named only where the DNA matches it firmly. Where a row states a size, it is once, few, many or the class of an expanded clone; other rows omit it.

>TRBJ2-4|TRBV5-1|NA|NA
TGCGCCAGCAGCTTGGGAGGGCAGGGACCTCAAGGGGGAAACATTCAGTACTTC
CASSLGGQGPQGGNIQYF
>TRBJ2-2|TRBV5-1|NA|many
TGCGCCAGCAGAAGGGCGCGGGGAAACACCGGGGAGCTGTTTTTT
CASRRARGNTGELFF
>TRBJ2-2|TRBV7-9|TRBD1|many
TGTGCCAGCAGCGCGAGGGACAGGGGAAACACCGGGGAGCTGTTTTTT
CASSARDRGNTGELFF
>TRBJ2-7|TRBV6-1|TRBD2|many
TGTGCCAGCAGTGAAGCGCACGGGACTAGCGTCTACGAGCAGTACTTC
CASSEAHGTSVYEQYF
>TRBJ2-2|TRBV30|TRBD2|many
TGTGCCTGGAGTGTGGCCCCCCGAGCGGGAGGGGAGCTGTTTTTT
CAWSVAPRAGGELFF
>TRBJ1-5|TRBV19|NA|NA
TGTGCCAGTAGTATACGGGGGCTTTATCAGCCCCAGCATTTT
CASSIRGLYQPQHF
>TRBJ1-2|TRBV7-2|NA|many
TGTGCCAGCAGCTTAGGTCAGGTTCGGAATGGCTACACCTTC
CASSLGQVRNGYTF
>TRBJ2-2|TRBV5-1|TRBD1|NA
TGCGCCAGCAGCTTGGAACAGGGGGCCGGGGAGCTGTTTTTT
CASSLEQGAGELFF
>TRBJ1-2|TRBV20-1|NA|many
TGCAGTGCTAGAGATCTCGGGGCCGGCAGGGGCTCCGGCTACACCTTC
CSARDLGAGRGSGYTF
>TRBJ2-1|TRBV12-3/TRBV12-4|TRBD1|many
TGTGCCAGCAGTTTATGGTGGGACAGGGGGGGGCAGTTCTTC
CASSLWWDRGGQFF
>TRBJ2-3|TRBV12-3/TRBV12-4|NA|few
TGTGCCAGCAGTTCCCAGGTTGAGGGCAGCACAGATACGCAGTATTTT
CASSSQVEGSTDTQYF
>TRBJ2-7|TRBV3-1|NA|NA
TGTGCCAGCAGCCGAGATCCGAACCCCTTCTACGAGCAGTACTTC
CASSRDPNPFYEQYF
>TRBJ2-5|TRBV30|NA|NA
TGTGCCTGGAGTATTCGTCGGGGCTGGGCCCGAGAGACCCAGTACTTC
CAWSIRRGWARETQYF
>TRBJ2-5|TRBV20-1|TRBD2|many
TGCAGTGCTACCCGCCGCGGGAGGGCAGGAGAGACCCAGTACTTC
CSATRRGRAGETQYF
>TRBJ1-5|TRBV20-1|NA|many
TGCAGTGCTAGCGATGGGTCTAGCAATCAGCCCCAGCATTTT
CSASDGSSNQPQHF
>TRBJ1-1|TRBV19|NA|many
TGTGCCAGTAAAGACTCAGACAGGTTGAACACTGAAGCTTTCTTT
CASKDSDRLNTEAFF